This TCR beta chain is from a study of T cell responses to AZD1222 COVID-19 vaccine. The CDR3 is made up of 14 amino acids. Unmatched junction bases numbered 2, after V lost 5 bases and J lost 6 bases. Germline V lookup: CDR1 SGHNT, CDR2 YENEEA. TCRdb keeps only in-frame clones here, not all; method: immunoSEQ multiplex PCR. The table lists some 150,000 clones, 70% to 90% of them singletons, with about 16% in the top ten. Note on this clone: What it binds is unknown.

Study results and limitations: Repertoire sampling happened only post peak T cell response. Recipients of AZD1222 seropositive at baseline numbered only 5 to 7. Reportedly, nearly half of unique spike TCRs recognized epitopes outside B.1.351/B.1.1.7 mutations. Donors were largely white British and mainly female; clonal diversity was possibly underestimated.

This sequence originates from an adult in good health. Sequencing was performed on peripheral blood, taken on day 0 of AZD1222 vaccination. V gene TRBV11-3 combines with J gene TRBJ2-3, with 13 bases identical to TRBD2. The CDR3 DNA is TGTGCCAGCAGCGGGACTAGCGGGGCGGATACGCAGTATTTT. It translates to CASSGTSGADTQYF. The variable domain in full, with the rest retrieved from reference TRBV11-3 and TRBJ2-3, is EAGVVQSPRYKIIEKKQPVAFWCNPISGHNTLYWYLQNLGQGPELLIRYENEEAVDDSQLPKDRFSAERLKGVDSTLKIQPAELGDSAVYLCASSGTSGADTQYFGPGTRLTVL.